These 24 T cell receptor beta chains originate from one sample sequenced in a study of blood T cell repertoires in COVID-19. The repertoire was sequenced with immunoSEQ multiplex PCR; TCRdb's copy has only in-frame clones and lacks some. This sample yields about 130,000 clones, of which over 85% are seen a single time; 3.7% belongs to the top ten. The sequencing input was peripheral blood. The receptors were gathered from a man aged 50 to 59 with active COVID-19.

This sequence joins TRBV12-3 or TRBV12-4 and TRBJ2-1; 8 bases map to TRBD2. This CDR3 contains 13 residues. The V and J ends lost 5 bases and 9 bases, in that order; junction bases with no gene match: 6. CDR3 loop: CASSPRRGAEQFF. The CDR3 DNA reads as TGTGCCAGCAGTCCGCGGCGGGGGGCTGAGCAGTTCTTC.

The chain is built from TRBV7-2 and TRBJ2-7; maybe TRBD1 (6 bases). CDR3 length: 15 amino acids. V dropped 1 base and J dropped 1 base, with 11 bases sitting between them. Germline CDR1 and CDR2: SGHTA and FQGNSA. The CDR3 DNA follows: TGTGCCAGCAGCTTAGAAGGACAGCCATCCTACGAGCAGTACTTC. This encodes CASSLEGQPSYEQYF.

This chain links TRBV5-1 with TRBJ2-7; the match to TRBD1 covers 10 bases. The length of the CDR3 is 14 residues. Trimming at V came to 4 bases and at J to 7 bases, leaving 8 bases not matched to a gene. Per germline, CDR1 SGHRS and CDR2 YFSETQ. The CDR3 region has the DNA TGCGCCAGCAGCCCGACAGGGGGCTTTTATGAGCAGTACTTC. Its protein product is CASSPTGGFYEQYF.

The CDR3 spells CASSLYSGNSGQPQHF. The CDR3 DNA follows: TGTGCCAGCAGCTTGTACTCGGGTAATTCTGGTCAGCCCCAGCATTTT. The rearrangement joins TRBV5-6 to TRBJ1-5; D gene unclear. The ends were cut back, 1 base at V and 6 bases at J, with 17 bases in the middle. Germline assignment: CDR1 SGHDT and CDR2 YYEEEE. The CDR3 runs to 16 residues.

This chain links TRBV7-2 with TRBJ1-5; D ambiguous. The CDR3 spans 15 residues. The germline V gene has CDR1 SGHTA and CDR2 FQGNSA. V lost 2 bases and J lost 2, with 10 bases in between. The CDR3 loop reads CASSLQSFGNQPQHF. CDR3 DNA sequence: TGTGCCAGCAGCTTACAGTCGTTCGGCAATCAGCCCCAGCATTTT.

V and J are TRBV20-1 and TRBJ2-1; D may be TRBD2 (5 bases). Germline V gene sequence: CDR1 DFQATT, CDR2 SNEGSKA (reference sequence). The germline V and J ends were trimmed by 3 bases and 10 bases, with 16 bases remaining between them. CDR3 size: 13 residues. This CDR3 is CSASGLALVEQFF. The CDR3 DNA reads TGCAGTGCTAGTGGGCTAGCTCTTGTGGAGCAGTTCTTC.

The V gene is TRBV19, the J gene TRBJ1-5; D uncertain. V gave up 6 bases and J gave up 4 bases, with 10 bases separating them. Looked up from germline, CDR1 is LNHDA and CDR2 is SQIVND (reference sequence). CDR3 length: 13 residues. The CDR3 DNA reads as TGTGCCAGTAGGGGCAGAGAGAATCAGCCCCAGCATTTT. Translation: CASRGRENQPQHF.

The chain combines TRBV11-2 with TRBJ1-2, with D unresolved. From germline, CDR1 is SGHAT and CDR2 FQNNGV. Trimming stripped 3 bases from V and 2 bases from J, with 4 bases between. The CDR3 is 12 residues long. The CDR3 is CASSLRNYGYTF. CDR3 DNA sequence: TGTGCCAGCAGCTTGAGGAACTATGGCTACACCTTC.

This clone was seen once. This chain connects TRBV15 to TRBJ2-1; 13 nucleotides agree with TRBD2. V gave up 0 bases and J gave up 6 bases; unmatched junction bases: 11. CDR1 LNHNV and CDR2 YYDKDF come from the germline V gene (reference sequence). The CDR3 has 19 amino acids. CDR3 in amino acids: CATSRDSWTSGGFGNEQFF. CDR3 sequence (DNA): TGTGCCACCAGCAGAGATAGTTGGACTAGCGGGGGCTTCGGCAATGAGCAGTTCTTC.

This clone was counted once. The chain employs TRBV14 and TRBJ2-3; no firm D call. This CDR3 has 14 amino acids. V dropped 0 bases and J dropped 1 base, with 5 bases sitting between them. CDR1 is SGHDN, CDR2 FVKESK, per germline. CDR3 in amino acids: CASSQDRGTDTQYF. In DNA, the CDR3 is TGTGCCAGCAGCCAAGACCGGGGCACAGATACGCAGTATTTT. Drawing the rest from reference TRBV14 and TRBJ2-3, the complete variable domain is EAGVTQFPSHSVIEKGQTVTLRCDPISGHDNLYWYRRVMGKEIKFLLHFVKESKQDESGMPNNRFLAERTGGTYSTLKVQPAELEDSGVYFCASSQDRGTDTQYFGPGTRLTVL.

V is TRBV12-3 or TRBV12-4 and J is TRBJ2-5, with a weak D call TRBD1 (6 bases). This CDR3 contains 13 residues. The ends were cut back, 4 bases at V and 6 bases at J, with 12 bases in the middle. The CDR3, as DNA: TGTGCCAGCAGTTACAGGGTTCGGAAGACCCAGTACTTC. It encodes CASSYRVRKTQYF.

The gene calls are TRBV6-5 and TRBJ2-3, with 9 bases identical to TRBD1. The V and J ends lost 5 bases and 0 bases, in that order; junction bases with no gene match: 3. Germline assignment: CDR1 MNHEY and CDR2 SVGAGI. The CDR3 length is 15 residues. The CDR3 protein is CASSRGQGSTDTQYF. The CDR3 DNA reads TGTGCCAGCAGTCGCGGACAGGGGAGCACAGATACGCAGTATTTT.

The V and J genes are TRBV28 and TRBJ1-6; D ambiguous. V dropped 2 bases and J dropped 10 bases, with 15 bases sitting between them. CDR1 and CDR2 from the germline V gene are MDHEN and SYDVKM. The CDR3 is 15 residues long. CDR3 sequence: CASSLESPDISPLHF. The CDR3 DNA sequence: TGTGCCAGCAGTTTAGAAAGCCCAGACATCTCACCCCTCCACTTT.

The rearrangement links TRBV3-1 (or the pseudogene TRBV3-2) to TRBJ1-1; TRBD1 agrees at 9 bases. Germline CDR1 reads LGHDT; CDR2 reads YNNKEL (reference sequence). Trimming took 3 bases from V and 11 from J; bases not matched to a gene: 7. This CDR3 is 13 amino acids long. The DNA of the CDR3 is TGTGCCAGCAGCCAGGTTAGGGACAGGGAGGCTTTCTTT. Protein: CASSQVRDREAFF.

CDR3 sequence: CSASLAGGLLETQYF. The CDR3 DNA reads TGCAGTGCTAGTCTAGCGGGGGGGCTTCTTGAGACCCAGTACTTC. The V and J genes are TRBV20-1 and TRBJ2-5; 12 bases map to TRBD2. Germline loops: CDR1 DFQATT, CDR2 SNEGSKA (reference sequence). V trimming: 3 bases; J trimming: 5 bases; junction bases outside the gene matches: 7. The CDR3 is made up of 15 amino acids.

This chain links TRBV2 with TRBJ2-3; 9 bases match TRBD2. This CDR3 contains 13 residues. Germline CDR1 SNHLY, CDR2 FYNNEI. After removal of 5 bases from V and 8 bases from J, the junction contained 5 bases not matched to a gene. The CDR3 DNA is TGTGCCAGCAGTCCTCAGACTAGCGGTACGCAGTATTTT. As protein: CASSPQTSGTQYF.

The CDR3 is CASSQALAGGPDTQYF. The DNA of the CDR3 is TGCGCCAGCAGCCAAGCGCTAGCGGGGGGCCCAGATACGCAGTATTTT. The chain couples TRBV4-1 to TRBJ2-3, with TRBD2 identical over 11 bases. The CDR3 sequence is 16 residues long. The germline V gene encodes CDR1 MGHRA and CDR2 YSYEKL. J lost 4 bases, V lost 1 base, and 4 bases had no gene match.

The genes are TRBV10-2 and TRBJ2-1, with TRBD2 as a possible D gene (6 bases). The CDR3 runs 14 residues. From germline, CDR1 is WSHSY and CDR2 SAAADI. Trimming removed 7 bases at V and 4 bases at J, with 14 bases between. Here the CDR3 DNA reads TGCGCCAGCACGGGGGACCGCGTTTACAATGAGCAGTTCTTC. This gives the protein CASTGDRVYNEQFF.

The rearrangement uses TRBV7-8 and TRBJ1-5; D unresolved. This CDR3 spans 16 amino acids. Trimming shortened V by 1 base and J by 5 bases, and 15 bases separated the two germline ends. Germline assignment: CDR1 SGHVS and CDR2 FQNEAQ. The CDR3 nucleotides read TGTGCCAGCAGCTTAGAGGCGGGGAATAACTATCAGCCCCAGCATTTT. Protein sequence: CASSLEAGNNYQPQHF. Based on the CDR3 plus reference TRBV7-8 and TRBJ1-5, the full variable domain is GAGVSQSPRYKVAKRGQDVALRCDPISGHVSLFWYQQALGQGPEFLTYFQNEAQLDKSGLPSDRFFAERPEGSVSTLKIQRTQQEDSAVYLCASSLEAGNNYQPQHFGDGTRLSIL.

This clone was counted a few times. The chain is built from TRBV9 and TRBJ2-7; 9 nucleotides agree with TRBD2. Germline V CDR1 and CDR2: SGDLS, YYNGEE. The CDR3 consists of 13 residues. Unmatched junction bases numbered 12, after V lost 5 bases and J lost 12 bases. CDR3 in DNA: TGTGCCAGCAGTGCATCCGGGACTAGCATTATGTACTTC. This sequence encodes CASSASGTSIMYF.

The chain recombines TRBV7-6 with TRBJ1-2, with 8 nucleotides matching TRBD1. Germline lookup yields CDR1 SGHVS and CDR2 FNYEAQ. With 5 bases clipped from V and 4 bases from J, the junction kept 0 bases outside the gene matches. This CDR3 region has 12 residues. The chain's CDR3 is CASSTGGYGYTF. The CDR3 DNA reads TGTGCCAGCAGCACAGGGGGCTATGGCTACACCTTC.

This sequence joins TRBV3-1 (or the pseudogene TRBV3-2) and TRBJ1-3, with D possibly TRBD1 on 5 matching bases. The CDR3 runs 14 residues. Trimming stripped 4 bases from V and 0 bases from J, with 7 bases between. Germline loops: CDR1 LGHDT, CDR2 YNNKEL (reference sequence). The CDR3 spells CASSRTRSGNTIYF. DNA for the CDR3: TGTGCCAGCAGCCGGACACGCTCTGGAAACACCATATATTTT.

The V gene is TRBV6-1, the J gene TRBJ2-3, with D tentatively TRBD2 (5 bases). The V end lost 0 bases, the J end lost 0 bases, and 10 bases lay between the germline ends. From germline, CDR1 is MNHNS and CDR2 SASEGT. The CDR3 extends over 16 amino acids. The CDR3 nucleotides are TGTGCCAGCAGTGAAGCGTCCAGCGGTAGCACAGATACGCAGTATTTT. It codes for CASSEASSGSTDTQYF.

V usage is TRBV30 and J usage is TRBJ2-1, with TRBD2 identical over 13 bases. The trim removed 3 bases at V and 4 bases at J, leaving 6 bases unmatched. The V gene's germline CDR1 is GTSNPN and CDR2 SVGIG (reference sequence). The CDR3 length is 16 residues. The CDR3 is CAWRLAGGPEYNEQFF. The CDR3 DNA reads TGTGCCTGGAGACTAGCGGGAGGGCCGGAGTACAATGAGCAGTTCTTC.